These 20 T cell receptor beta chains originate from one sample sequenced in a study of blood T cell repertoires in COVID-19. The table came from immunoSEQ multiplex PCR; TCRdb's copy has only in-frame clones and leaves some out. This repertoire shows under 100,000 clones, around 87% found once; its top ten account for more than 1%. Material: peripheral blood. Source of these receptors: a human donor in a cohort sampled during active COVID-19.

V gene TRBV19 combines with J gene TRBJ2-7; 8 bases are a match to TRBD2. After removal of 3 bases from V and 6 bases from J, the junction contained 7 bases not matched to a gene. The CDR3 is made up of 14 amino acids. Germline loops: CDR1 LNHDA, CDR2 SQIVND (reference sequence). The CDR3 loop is CASSIGTSRSEQYF. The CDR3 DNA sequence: TGTGCCAGTAGTATTGGGACTAGTCGGAGCGAGCAGTACTTC.

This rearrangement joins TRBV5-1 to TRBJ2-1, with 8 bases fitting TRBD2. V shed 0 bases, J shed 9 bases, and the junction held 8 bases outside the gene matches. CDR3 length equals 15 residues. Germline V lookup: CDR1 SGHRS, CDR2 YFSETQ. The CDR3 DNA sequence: TGCGCCAGCAGCTTGGAACCAGCGGGAGCAGGTGAGCAGTTCTTC. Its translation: CASSLEPAGAGEQFF.

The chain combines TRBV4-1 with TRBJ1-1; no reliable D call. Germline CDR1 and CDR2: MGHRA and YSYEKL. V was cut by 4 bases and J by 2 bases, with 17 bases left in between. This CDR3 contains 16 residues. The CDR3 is CASSPQVTGLNTEAFF. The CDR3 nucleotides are TGCGCCAGCAGCCCTCAGGTGACCGGTCTTAACACTGAAGCTTTCTTT.

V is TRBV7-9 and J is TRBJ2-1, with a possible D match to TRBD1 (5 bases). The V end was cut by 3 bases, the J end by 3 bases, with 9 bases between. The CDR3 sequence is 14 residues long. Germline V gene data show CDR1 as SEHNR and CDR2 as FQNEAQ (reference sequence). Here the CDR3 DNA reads TGTGCCAGCAGCTTTAGACAGAGCTACAATGAGCAGTTCTTC. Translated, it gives CASSFRQSYNEQFF.

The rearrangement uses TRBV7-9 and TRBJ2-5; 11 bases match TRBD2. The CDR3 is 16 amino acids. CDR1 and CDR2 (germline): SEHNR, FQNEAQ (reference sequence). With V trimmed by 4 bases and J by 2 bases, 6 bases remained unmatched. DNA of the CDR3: TGTGCCAGCAGCTCCCCAGGACTAGCGGGTCAAGAGACCCAGTACTTC. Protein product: CASSSPGLAGQETQYF.

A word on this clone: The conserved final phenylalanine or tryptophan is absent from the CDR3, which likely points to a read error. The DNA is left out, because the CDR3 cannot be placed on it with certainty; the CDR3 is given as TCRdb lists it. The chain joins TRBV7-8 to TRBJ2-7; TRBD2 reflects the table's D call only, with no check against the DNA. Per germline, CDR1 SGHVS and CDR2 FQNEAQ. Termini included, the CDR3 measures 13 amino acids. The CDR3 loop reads CASSLEGRGIPFY.

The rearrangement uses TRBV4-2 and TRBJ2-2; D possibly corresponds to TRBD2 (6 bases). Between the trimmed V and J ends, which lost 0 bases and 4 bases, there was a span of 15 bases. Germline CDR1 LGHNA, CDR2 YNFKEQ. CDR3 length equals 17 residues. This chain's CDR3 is CASSQELGGVGTGELFF. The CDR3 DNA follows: TGTGCCAGCAGCCAAGAACTCGGCGGGGTTGGCACCGGGGAGCTGTTTTTT.

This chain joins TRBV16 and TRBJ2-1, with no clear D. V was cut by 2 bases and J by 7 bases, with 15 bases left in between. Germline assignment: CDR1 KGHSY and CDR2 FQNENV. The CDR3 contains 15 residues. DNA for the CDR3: TGTGCCAGCAGCCAAACCGCAGTCCCCGGGAATGAGCAGTTCTTC. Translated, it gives CASSQTAVPGNEQFF.

The CDR3 DNA is TGTGCCAGCACCCGAGGCGGGTCGAATTCACCCCTCCACTTT. Its translation is CASTRGGSNSPLHF. The chain joins TRBV28 to TRBJ1-6, with unresolved D. This CDR3 is built from 14 residues. Germline lookup yields CDR1 MDHEN and CDR2 SYDVKM. The V end was cut by 7 bases, the J end by 7 bases, with 14 bases between.

CDR3 in amino acids: CASSSGTEAFF. The CDR3 DNA sequence: TGTGCCAGCAGTTCAGGGACTGAAGCTTTCTTT. This rearrangement joins TRBV7-8 to TRBJ1-1; D might be TRBD1 (5 bases). CDR1 and CDR2 (germline): SGHVS, FQNEAQ. CDR3 length: 11 amino acids. V was trimmed by 6 bases and J by 5 bases, leaving 7 bases between them.

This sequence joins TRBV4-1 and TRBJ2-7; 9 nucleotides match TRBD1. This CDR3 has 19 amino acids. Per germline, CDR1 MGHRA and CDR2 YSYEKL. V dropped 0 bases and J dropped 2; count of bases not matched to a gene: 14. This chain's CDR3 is CASSQDHWTGVIGPYEQYF. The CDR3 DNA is TGCGCCAGCAGCCAAGATCACTGGACAGGGGTAATTGGGCCCTACGAGCAGTACTTC.

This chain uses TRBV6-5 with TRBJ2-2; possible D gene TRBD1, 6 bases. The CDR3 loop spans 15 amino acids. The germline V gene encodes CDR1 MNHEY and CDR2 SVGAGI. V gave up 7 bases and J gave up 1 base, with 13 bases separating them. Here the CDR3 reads CASTSTGLNTGELFF. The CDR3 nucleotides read TGTGCCAGCACTTCGACAGGATTGAACACCGGGGAGCTGTTTTTT.

The CDR3 DNA is TGTGCCAGCAGCTTAGCTCCGTTCAGCTCTGGAAACACCATATATTTT. This codes for CASSLAPFSSGNTIYF. The chain links TRBV7-2 to TRBJ1-3; D call uncertain. V was trimmed by 0 bases and J by 0 bases, leaving 9 bases between them. The CDR3 length is 16 residues. CDR1 and CDR2 from the germline V gene are SGHTA and FQGNSA. The variable domain in full, with the rest retrieved from reference TRBV7-2 and TRBJ1-3, is GAGVSQSPSNKVTEKGKDVELRCDPISGHTALYWYRQSLGQGLEFLIYFQGNSAPDKSGLPSDRFSAERTGGSVSTLTIQRTQQEDSAVYLCASSLAPFSSGNTIYFGEGSWLTVV.

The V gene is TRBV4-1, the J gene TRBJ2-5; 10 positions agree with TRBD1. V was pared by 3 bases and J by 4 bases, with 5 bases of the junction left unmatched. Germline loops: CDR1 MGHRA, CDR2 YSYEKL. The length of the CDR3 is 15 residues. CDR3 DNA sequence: TGCGCCAGCAGCCAGCCCAGGACAGGGGGAGAGACCCAGTACTTC. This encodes CASSQPRTGGETQYF.

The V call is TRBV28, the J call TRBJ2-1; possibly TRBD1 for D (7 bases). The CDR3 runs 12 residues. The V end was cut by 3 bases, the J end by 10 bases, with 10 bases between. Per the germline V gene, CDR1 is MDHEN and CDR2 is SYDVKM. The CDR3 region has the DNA TGTGCCAGCAGTTTCTCAGGGGGGGAGCAGTTCTTC. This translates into CASSFSGGEQFF.

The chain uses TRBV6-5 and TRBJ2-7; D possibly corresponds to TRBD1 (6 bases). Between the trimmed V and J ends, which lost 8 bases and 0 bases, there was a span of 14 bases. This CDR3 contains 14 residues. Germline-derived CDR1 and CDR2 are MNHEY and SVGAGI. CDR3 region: CASQEDSSSYEQYF. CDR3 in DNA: TGTGCCAGCCAAGAGGACAGCAGCTCCTACGAGCAGTACTTC.

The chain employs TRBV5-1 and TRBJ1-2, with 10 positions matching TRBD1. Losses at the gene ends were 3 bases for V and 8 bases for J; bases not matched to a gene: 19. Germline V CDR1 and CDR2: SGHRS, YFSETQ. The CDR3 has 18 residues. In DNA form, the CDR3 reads TGCGCCAGCAGCTGGGACACGACAGGGGGCATGAGATTAGGAGGCTACACCTTC. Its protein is CASSWDTTGGMRLGGYTF.

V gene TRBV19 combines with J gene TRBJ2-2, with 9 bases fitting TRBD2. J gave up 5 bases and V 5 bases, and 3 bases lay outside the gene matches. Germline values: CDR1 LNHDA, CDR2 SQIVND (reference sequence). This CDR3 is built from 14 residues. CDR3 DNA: TGTGCCAGTAGTTTAGGACTAGCGACCGGGGAGCTGTTTTTT. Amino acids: CASSLGLATGELFF.

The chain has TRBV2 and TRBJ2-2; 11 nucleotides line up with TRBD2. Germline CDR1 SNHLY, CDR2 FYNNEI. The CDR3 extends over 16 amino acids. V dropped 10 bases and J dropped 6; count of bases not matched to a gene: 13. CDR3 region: CATQGPASGRSGELFF. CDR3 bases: TGTGCCACCCAGGGCCCAGCTAGCGGGAGGTCCGGGGAGCTGTTTTTT.

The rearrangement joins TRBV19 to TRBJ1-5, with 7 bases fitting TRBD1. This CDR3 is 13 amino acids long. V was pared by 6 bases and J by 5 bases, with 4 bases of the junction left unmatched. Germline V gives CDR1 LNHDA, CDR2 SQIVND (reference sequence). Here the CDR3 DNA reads TGTGCCAGTAGCCCAGGGACAGATCAGCCCCAGCATTTT. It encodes CASSPGTDQPQHF.